This TCR beta chain was identified during a study of blood T cell repertoires in COVID-19. Study in general: Italy, Spain and the United States were the sources of the convalescent and acute COVID-19 samples. PBMCs, B-cell-depleted T cells, or T cells provided the cDNA or gDNA that made up the material.

Under the authors' procedure: Quantification of nucleated cells was approximated via reference gene primer amplification. The assay was immunoSEQ multiplex PCR, and TCRdb's table has in-frame clones only and misses some. The V and J calls and clone size were taken over from that table, and D and trimming were inferred from the DNA. The sample records 200,000 or so clones, about 79% being singletons. This CDR3 contains 13 residues. Between the trimmed V and J ends, which lost 8 bases and 5 bases, there was a span of 12 bases. CDR1 and CDR2 from the germline V gene are ENHRY and SYGVKD. The sequence was collected from a human donor in a cohort sampled during active COVID-19. The sample consisted of peripheral blood. The rearrangement uses TRBV10-3 and TRBJ2-2, with D unresolved. In DNA form, the CDR3 reads TGTGCCATCCGAAGCCTCGGGACCGGGGAGCTGTTTTTT. Protein: CAIRSLGTGELFF.